This T cell receptor beta chain derives from a study of CD8 T cells in ankylosing spondylitis. Regarding the study as a whole: Disease-linked clones reportedly concentrated significantly in matched ankylosing spondylitis synovial fluid. What seemed typical of ankylosing spondylitis blood was a TCR beta motif built from about 8 highly homologous variants. Existing reports had already noted some motif variants in reactive arthritis synovial fluid and blood.

Note on this clonotype: Its specificity is unknown.

MiXCR was run by TCRdb on the 5' RACE reads, yielding one entry per CDR3 protein. The data hold roughly 440,000 distinct CDR3 sequences, with roughly 17% observed a single time. Germline V gives CDR1 SGHTA, CDR2 FQGTGA. J was trimmed by 2 bases and V by 4 bases; bases with no gene match: 6. This CDR3 comprises 15 residues. The chain joins TRBV7-3 to TRBJ2-5; 8 nucleotides match TRBD1. The sequenced sample consisted of blood, either unsorted or a sorted T cell fraction (not recorded which). The TCR originated in a male donor with ankylosing spondylitis. CDR3 DNA sequence: TGTGCCAGCAGCTCCTACAGGGGGGCGCAAGAGACCCAGTACTTC. The encoded protein is CASSSYRGAQETQYF.